The next 11 T cell receptor beta chains were all read from a single sample in a study of cytomegalovirus exposure and HLA in healthy donors. Assay: immunoSEQ multiplex PCR; the TCRdb copy retains only in-frame clones and omits some. The sample holds 80,000 to 95,000 clones; approximately 93% are singletons and the top ten take 0.95% to 1.3%. The sequencing input was PBMCs. The receptors shown here come from a woman aged 25 to 39 in good health and CMV-seropositive.

The J gene is TRBJ2-4, the V gene TRBV28, with 8 bases that match TRBD1. V lost 6 bases to trimming and J lost 0 bases; unmatched junction nucleotides: 22. This CDR3 has 21 amino acids. Germline V CDR1 and CDR2: MDHEN, SYDVKM. The CDR3 bases are TGTGCCAGCAGGGGGTTCCGTCACCAAAATACAGGGGGAATAGCCAAAAACATTCAGTACTTC. Protein sequence: CASRGFRHQNTGGIAKNIQYF.

This sequence joins TRBV6-5 and TRBJ2-4, with 7 bases that match TRBD1. Germline-derived CDR1 and CDR2 are MNHEY and SVGAGI. V gave up 6 bases and J gave up 8 bases; unmatched junction bases: 7. The CDR3 covers 13 residues. CDR3 protein: CASRPTGLDIQYF. Here the CDR3 DNA reads TGTGCCAGCAGACCGACAGGGTTGGACATTCAGTACTTC.

This chain joins TRBV7-9 and TRBJ2-3, with 13 nucleotides matching TRBD2. Losses at the gene ends were 5 bases for V and 1 base for J; bases not matched to a gene: 3. The CDR3 spans 16 residues. Germline loops: CDR1 SEHNR, CDR2 FQNEAQ (reference sequence). The CDR3 loop reads CASSRLAGGRTDTQYF. In DNA form, the CDR3 reads TGTGCCAGCAGCCGACTAGCGGGGGGACGCACAGATACGCAGTATTTT.

The J gene is TRBJ2-2, the V gene TRBV29-1, with D hard to call. Trimming pared 2 bases from V and 6 bases from J, leaving 10 bases between. The germline gives CDR1 SQVTM, CDR2 ANQGSEA. This CDR3 spans 13 amino acids. The CDR3 DNA reads as TGCAGCGTTGAATCGAGACAACCCGGGGAGCTGTTTTTT. This translates into CSVESRQPGELFF.

This clone was seen a single time. The CDR3 DNA is TGTGCCAGTTGGGGCGGTACTACCCAAGAGACCCAGTACTTC. Translated: CASWGGTTQETQYF. This rearrangement joins TRBV19 to TRBJ2-5, with D perhaps TRBD1 (5 bases). The CDR3 sequence is 14 residues long. Germline V gene sequence: CDR1 LNHDA, CDR2 SQIVND (reference sequence). Trimming left V 8 bases short and J 1 base short, with 14 bases between.

CDR3 protein: CASSLFTFTDTQYF. CDR3 in DNA: TGTGCCAGCAGTTTATTTACTTTCACAGATACGCAGTATTTT. V usage is TRBV28 and J usage is TRBJ2-3, with D unresolved. This CDR3 comprises 14 residues. The germline CDR1 and CDR2 sequences are MDHEN and SYDVKM. Deletions cut 1 base from V and 2 bases from J, with 7 bases between.

The chain recombines TRBV7-2 with TRBJ1-1; the match to TRBD1 covers 11 bases. Germline trimming cut 5 bases from V and 8 bases from J; bases unmatched to any gene: 13. The CDR3 length is 16 residues. Germline CDR1 and CDR2: SGHTA and FQGNSA. CDR3 nucleotides: TGTGCCAGCAGCCCCCGGACAGGGGGCTATCTCGCGGAAGCTTTCTTT. This gives the protein CASSPRTGGYLAEAFF.

The V call is TRBV7-2, the J call TRBJ2-1; D might be TRBD2 (6 bases). Germline V lookup: CDR1 SGHTA, CDR2 FQGNSA. The CDR3 contains 14 residues. Trimming shortened V by 3 bases and J by 7 bases, and 13 bases separated the two germline ends. The CDR3 DNA reads TGTGCCAGCAGCTTTTCCAGCGGGCTTAATGAGCAGTTCTTC. The encoded protein is CASSFSSGLNEQFF.

The DNA for the CDR3 is TGTGCCAGCAGTTCCAAAGACGGACGGGGCTATGGCTACACCTTC. Its protein is CASSSKDGRGYGYTF. The V gene is TRBV6-5, the J gene TRBJ1-2, with D unclear. There are 15 residues in the CDR3. With 4 bases removed from V and 4 bases from J, the gap between germline ends came to 16 bases. Germline lookup yields CDR1 MNHEY and CDR2 SVGAGI.

V is TRBV7-9 and J is TRBJ1-2; D is undetermined. Germline CDR1 reads SEHNR; CDR2 reads FQNEAQ (reference sequence). With 3 bases removed from V and 7 bases from J, the gap between germline ends came to 12 bases. This CDR3 is built from 13 residues. CDR3 amino acids: CASSLGQAGGYTF. The CDR3 nucleotides are TGTGCCAGCAGCTTGGGTCAGGCTGGTGGCTACACCTTC. The complete variable domain, with remaining parts taken from reference TRBV7-9 and TRBJ1-2, reads DTGVSQNPRHKITKRGQNVTFRCDPISEHNRLYWYRQTLGQGPEFLTYFQNEAQLEKSRLLSDRFSAERPKGSFSTLEIQRTEQGDSAMYLCASSLGQAGGYTFGSGTRLTVV.

The rearrangement uses TRBV9 and TRBJ1-4; D is possibly TRBD1 (5 bases). This CDR3 is 14 amino acids long. The V end lost 3 bases, the J end lost 0 bases, and 6 bases lay between the germline ends. CDR1 and CDR2 from the germline V gene are SGDLS and YYNGEE. The DNA of the CDR3 is TGTGCCAGCAGCGCGACAGCAACTAATGAAAAACTGTTTTTT. Encoded protein: CASSATATNEKLFF.